Listed below are T cell receptor beta chains from one sample, sequenced in a study of cytomegalovirus exposure and HLA in healthy donors. The table came from immunoSEQ multiplex PCR; TCRdb's copy has only in-frame clones and leaves some out. The table includes roughly 60,000 clones, 95% detected once. Input material: PBMCs. All receptors come from a woman younger than 35 in good health and CMV-seropositive. CDR3s include the opening cysteine and the closing phenylalanine or tryptophan. The order of the fields is CDR3 DNA, CDR3 protein, J gene, D gene, clone size, V gene. The D gene is left open where the match is weak. A row's size may be missing; if present it is once, few, many or a size class.

CDR3 DNA: TGTGCCAGCTCAACGGGACAGGGCGAAGCTTTCTTT; CDR3 protein: CASSTGQGEAFF; J gene: TRBJ1-1; D gene: TRBD1; clone size: NA; V gene: TRBV18
CDR3 DNA: TGTGCCAGCCAGGCGGGCGGCAACAATGAGCAGTTCTTC; CDR3 protein: CASQAGGNNEQFF; J gene: TRBJ2-1; D gene: NA; clone size: NA; V gene: TRBV9
CDR3 DNA: TGTGCCAGCAGCCAACATGCAGGGCAGGGCGAGCAGTACTTC; CDR3 protein: CASSQHAGQGEQYF; J gene: TRBJ2-7; D gene: NA; clone size: NA; V gene: TRBV7-6
CDR3 DNA: TGTGCCAGCAGTCTGGGAGATGAGCAGTTCTTC; CDR3 protein: CASSLGDEQFF; J gene: TRBJ2-1; D gene: NA; clone size: NA; V gene: TRBV28
CDR3 DNA: TGTGCCAGCAGACGCGACAGGGGGACTGAAGCTTTCTTT; CDR3 protein: CASRRDRGTEAFF; J gene: TRBJ1-1; D gene: TRBD1; clone size: NA; V gene: TRBV2
CDR3 DNA: TGTGCCAGCAGCATTACTAGCGGGCTCTCCTACGAGCAGTACTTC; CDR3 protein: CASSITSGLSYEQYF; J gene: TRBJ2-7; D gene: TRBD2; clone size: NA; V gene: TRBV9
CDR3 DNA: TGTGCCAAAACAGGGGGACTCCAAGAGACCCAGTACTTC; CDR3 protein: CAKTGGLQETQYF; J gene: TRBJ2-5; D gene: TRBD1; clone size: NA; V gene: TRBV6-5
CDR3 DNA: TGTGCCAGTAGTATAGTCCCCCTCCGCGAGCAGTACTTC; CDR3 protein: CASSIVPLREQYF; J gene: TRBJ2-7; D gene: NA; clone size: NA; V gene: TRBV19
CDR3 DNA: TGTGCCAGCAGAGGACAGGCCGGGGAGCTGTTTTTT; CDR3 protein: CASRGQAGELFF; J gene: TRBJ2-2; D gene: TRBD1; clone size: NA; V gene: TRBV11-2
CDR3 DNA: TGTGCCAGCAGTTTATCTCTAGCGGGACCCCCTCCCTACGAGCAGTACTTC; CDR3 protein: CASSLSLAGPPPYEQYF; J gene: TRBJ2-7; D gene: TRBD2; clone size: NA; V gene: TRBV27
CDR3 DNA: TGTGCCAGCAGTTTATGGAATCAGGGGAGCCCCTACGAGCAGTACTTC; CDR3 protein: CASSLWNQGSPYEQYF; J gene: TRBJ2-7; D gene: NA; clone size: NA; V gene: TRBV28
CDR3 DNA: TGTGCCAGCAGCCAAGTATACGGGACTAGCACAGATACGCAGTATTTT; CDR3 protein: CASSQVYGTSTDTQYF; J gene: TRBJ2-3; D gene: NA; clone size: NA; V gene: TRBV4-2
CDR3 DNA: TGTGCCAGCAGCTTAGAGGGGGTGAACACTGAAGCTTTCTTT; CDR3 protein: CASSLEGVNTEAFF; J gene: TRBJ1-1; D gene: NA; clone size: NA; V gene: TRBV7-8
CDR3 DNA: TGTGCCAGTAGTATCGGGACAGGGACCGACTATGGCTACACCTTC; CDR3 protein: CASSIGTGTDYGYTF; J gene: TRBJ1-2; D gene: TRBD1; clone size: NA; V gene: TRBV19
CDR3 DNA: TGTGCCACCAGCAATCCCGGGACAGGGGTGGCAAAGACCCAGTACTTC; CDR3 protein: CATSNPGTGVAKTQYF; J gene: TRBJ2-5; D gene: TRBD1; clone size: NA; V gene: TRBV15
CDR3 DNA: TGTGCCAGCAGTTTATCTAGCGGGTACTACGAGCAGTACTTC; CDR3 protein: CASSLSSGYYEQYF; J gene: TRBJ2-7; D gene: TRBD2; clone size: NA; V gene: TRBV28
CDR3 DNA: TGTGCCAGCAGTCCCGGGACTAGCGGATACAATGAGCAGTTCTTC; CDR3 protein: CASSPGTSGYNEQFF; J gene: TRBJ2-1; D gene: TRBD2; clone size: few; V gene: TRBV27
CDR3 DNA: TGTGCCAGCAGCTTGGGGGGGCCCATTACCTCCGCTAATGAGCAGTTCTTC; CDR3 protein: CASSLGGPITSANEQFF; J gene: TRBJ2-1; D gene: NA; clone size: once; V gene: TRBV5-4
CDR3 DNA: TGTGCCAGCAGCTTAGGACAGGGGAAGACTAATGAAAAACTGTTTTTT; CDR3 protein: CASSLGQGKTNEKLFF; J gene: TRBJ1-4; D gene: TRBD1; clone size: once; V gene: TRBV7-9
CDR3 DNA: TGTGCCAGCACGTTGAGTAGCAATCAGCCCCAGCATTTT; CDR3 protein: CASTLSSNQPQHF; J gene: TRBJ1-5; D gene: NA; clone size: NA; V gene: TRBV2
CDR3 DNA: TGCGCCAGCAGCCCTGCTAGCGGGGGTCTCGGGGAGCTGTTTTTT; CDR3 protein: CASSPASGGLGELFF; J gene: TRBJ2-2; D gene: TRBD2; clone size: NA; V gene: TRBV4-3
CDR3 DNA: TGTGCCAGCAGCGTTGGGAGGCCCAATGAAAAACTGTTTTTT; CDR3 protein: CASSVGRPNEKLFF; J gene: TRBJ1-4; D gene: NA; clone size: NA; V gene: TRBV9
CDR3 DNA: TGTGCCAGCTCCCCGGGAGGTGTTGGAAACACCATATATTTT; CDR3 protein: CASSPGGVGNTIYF; J gene: TRBJ1-3; D gene: NA; clone size: few; V gene: TRBV6-1
CDR3 DNA: TGTGCCAGCAGTGCCAACAGGGGAAATGAGCAGTTCTTC; CDR3 protein: CASSANRGNEQFF; J gene: TRBJ2-1; D gene: TRBD1; clone size: NA; V gene: TRBV2
CDR3 DNA: TGTGCCAGCGAGCCTTTTAGAGTGTACAATGAGCAGTTCTTC; CDR3 protein: CASEPFRVYNEQFF; J gene: TRBJ2-1; D gene: NA; clone size: NA; V gene: TRBV2
CDR3 DNA: TGTGCCAGCAGAACCACAGGGGGCCGTGAGACCCAGTACTTC; CDR3 protein: CASRTTGGRETQYF; J gene: TRBJ2-5; D gene: TRBD1; clone size: NA; V gene: TRBV6-5
CDR3 DNA: TGCAGCGTTGAAGTCAGGGATAACGAGCAGTACTTC; CDR3 protein: CSVEVRDNEQYF; J gene: TRBJ2-7; D gene: NA; clone size: NA; V gene: TRBV29-1
CDR3 DNA: TGTGCCAGCAGCTTACAACTAGCGGGGGGGAACACAGATACGCAGTATTTT; CDR3 protein: CASSLQLAGGNTDTQYF; J gene: TRBJ2-3; D gene: TRBD2; clone size: NA; V gene: TRBV7-6
CDR3 DNA: TGCAGCGTTGCCCTGGCGGGGGAGCAGTTCTTC; CDR3 protein: CSVALAGEQFF; J gene: TRBJ2-1; D gene: NA; clone size: NA; V gene: TRBV29-1